This T cell receptor beta chain comes out of a study of CD8 T cells in ankylosing spondylitis (dated by TCRdb to the late 2010s). About the investigation overall: The study profiled T cell receptor beta repertoires in healthy donors and ankylosing spondylitis patients to find disease-linked TCR variants. In total, the full study cohort was made up of roughly 110 healthy donors and 25 to 30 ankylosing spondylitis patients. Peripheral blood samples were taken, and synovial fluid was additionally collected from ankylosing spondylitis patients.

Taken from cysteine to phenylalanine, the CDR3 has 13 residues. Only CDR3 DNA is held: 39 bases, read in frame from base 1. Trimming costs V 5 bases and J 3 bases, and their ends lie 8 bases apart. The CDR1 and CDR2 encoded by the germline V gene are SGHNT and YENEEA. This clonotype was seen a few times. No cognate antigen has been identified for it. Base qualities are not at hand, and no much larger clone is one base apart. Data came from an Illumina HiSeq 2500. TCR beta libraries were prepared by quantitative 5'-RACE with molecular barcodes. Per the authors' processing: A new computational method, built on a probabilistic model of VDJ rearrangement, was used to identify disease-linked TCR variants. The raw public data were reprocessed by TCRdb itself: fastp quality trimming at Q25, MiXCR clonotype calling, in-frame beta chains only. A single entry per CDR3 protein holds the most common genes and DNA from its merged rows. For this entry, the V and J calls and clone size follow TCRdb and not the study's own pipeline. Across this sample there are fewer than 650,000 distinct CDR3 sequences, with roughly an eighth seen only once. Around 7% of the sample lies in the top ten.

Study-wide conclusions, independent of this receptor: According to the report, matched synovial fluid samples from ankylosing spondylitis patients were significantly enriched for the disease-linked clones. A TCR beta motif made up of seven or eight highly homologous amino acid variants appeared to be characteristic of blood from ankylosing spondylitis patients. Some motif variants were previously reported in synovial fluid and blood of reactive arthritis patients, suggesting common disease-initiation mechanisms. The disease-linked clones showed a CD8+ phenotype and occurred at relatively low frequencies in peripheral blood.

The sequence joins TRBV11-3 to TRBJ2-1; TRBD2 is a weak D gene call, 5 bases matching. This sequence originates from a male donor with ankylosing spondylitis. The material sequenced was blood, either unsorted or a sorted T cell fraction (not recorded which). In nucleotides, the sequence is TGTGCCAGCAGCGTCGACTACTACAATGAGCAGTTCTTC. Its coded protein is CASSVDYYNEQFF.